This record concerns one T cell receptor (beta chain) sequence. Its antigen is still unknown. Both TCR beta VDJ combination and CDR3 sequence profiling were carried out. Genomic DNA was the template for this profiling. TCRdb called the reads again in MiXCR, with one record for every CDR3 protein. The sample holds a few hundred thousand distinct CDR3 sequences, roughly 57% seen once. The data stem from a study of CD8+CD57+ T cells in acquired aplastic anemia. Whole-study context: Mean yield of DNA from sorted CD4+ and CD8+ cells was 2.5 to 4 ug. Where healthy donors were concerned, CD4+ cells averaged approximately 10 million reads.

Study-wide results and limits: Statistical testing detected no significant gap in CD8+ Simpson's diversity between patients and controls. Patients shared some 30 CD8+ CDR3 sequences with controls.

CDR1 and CDR2 (germline): SGHVS, FQNEAQ. This CDR3 has 18 amino acids. V was clipped by 1 base and J by 5 bases, with 21 bases between them. This receptor was identified in a human donor in good health. Specimen: sorted CD4+, CD8+, or CD8+CD57+ T cells (not recorded which) from PBMCs. The chain employs TRBV7-8 and TRBJ2-1, with D perhaps TRBD2 (6 bases). Here the CDR3 reads CASSLGGGGGSLDNEQFF. CDR3 nucleotide sequence: TGTGCCAGCAGCTTAGGGGGCGGTGGAGGGTCCTTGGACAATGAGCAGTTCTTC.